This T cell receptor (beta chain) is from a study of tumor and adjacent non-tumor tissue in lung cancer. The wider study: On average, productive TCRbeta reads reached roughly 4.2 million per sample. Overall study findings and caveats: TCR diversity was significantly greater in tumor than normal lung tissue.

The template was RNA from unsorted bulk tissue. This non-tumor lung sample came from over 3 cm beyond the tumor edge. With respect to this clonotype: Its antigen is unknown. The germline gene is not matched at one end of the junction; a read error may be the cause.

Three rounds of nested PCR, following a modified ARM-PCR protocol, produced the TCRbeta library. MiXCR, run by TCRdb on the multiplex PCR reads, gives a single entry per CDR3 protein. The sample yields over 100,000 distinct CDR3 sequences, about 61% seen once. Sequenced input: distant non-tumor lung tissue. The TCR was taken from a man in his sixties with non-small cell lung cancer.

The CDR3 here is CSTRGSSEGTSGAQYF. CDR3 in DNA: TGCAGTACTAGAGGCTCGTCCGAGGGAACCTCTGGGGCGCAGTATTTT. The gene calls are TRBV20-1 and TRBJ2-3; tentatively, D is TRBD2 (5 bases). Looked up from germline, CDR1 is DFQATT and CDR2 is SNEGSKA (reference sequence). The CDR3 contains 16 residues.